This record covers a single T cell receptor (beta chain). The record originates from a study of blood T cell repertoires in COVID-19. Turning to the study itself: Acute and convalescent COVID-19 specimens originated in the United States, Italy and Spain. Nucleic acid was either cDNA or gDNA, and it came from T cells, B-cell-depleted T cells, or PBMCs.

Patients at the Seattle site were enrolled during active infection and followed longitudinally. In germline, CDR1 is GTSNPN, CDR2 SVGIG (reference sequence). The ends were cut back, 6 bases at V and 4 bases at J, with 15 bases in the middle. This CDR3 comprises 13 residues. Authors' data handling: For nucleated cells, counts were estimated from reference gene primer amplification. Assay used: immunoSEQ multiplex PCR; TCRdb lists only in-frame clones, some missing. The V and J calls and clone size come from that table; D and trimming were worked out from the DNA. The sample shows 150,000 to 200,000 clones, approximately 87% of them seen only once.

The material sequenced was peripheral blood. The sequence was obtained from a woman aged 70-85 years with COVID-19, enrolled during active disease. This chain uses TRBV30 with TRBJ2-5; D possibly corresponds to TRBD2 (6 bases). The CDR3 reads CACLGGPVETQYF. The CDR3 nucleotides are TGTGCCTGCCTTGGAGGGCCGGTAGAGACCCAGTACTTC. Based on the CDR3 plus reference TRBV30 and TRBJ2-5, the full variable domain is SQTIHQWPATLVQPVGSPLSLECTVEGTSNPNLYWYRQAAGRGLQLLFYSVGIGQISSEVPQNLSASRPQDRQFILSSKKLLLSDSGFYLCACLGGPVETQYFGPGTRLLVL.